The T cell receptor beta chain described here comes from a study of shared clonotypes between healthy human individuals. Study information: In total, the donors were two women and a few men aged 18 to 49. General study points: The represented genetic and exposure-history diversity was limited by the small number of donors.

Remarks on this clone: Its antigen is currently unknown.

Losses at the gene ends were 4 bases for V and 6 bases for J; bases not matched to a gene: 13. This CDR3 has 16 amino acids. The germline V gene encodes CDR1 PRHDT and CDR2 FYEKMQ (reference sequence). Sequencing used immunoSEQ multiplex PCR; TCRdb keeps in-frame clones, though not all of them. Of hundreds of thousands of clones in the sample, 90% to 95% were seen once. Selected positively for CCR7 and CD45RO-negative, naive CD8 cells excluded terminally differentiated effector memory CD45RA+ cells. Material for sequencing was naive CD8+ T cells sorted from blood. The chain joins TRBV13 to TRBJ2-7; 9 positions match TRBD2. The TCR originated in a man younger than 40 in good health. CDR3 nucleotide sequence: TGTGCCAGCAGCTCCATTCCCGGGACTAGCTCTTCCGAGCAGTACTTC. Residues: CASSSIPGTSSSEQYF. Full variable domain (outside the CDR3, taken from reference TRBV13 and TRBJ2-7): AAGVIQSPRHLIKEKRETATLKCYPIPRHDTVYWYQQGPGQDPQFLISFYEKMQSDKGSIPDRFSAQQFSDYHSELNMSSLELGDSALYFCASSSIPGTSSSEQYFGPGTRLTVT.